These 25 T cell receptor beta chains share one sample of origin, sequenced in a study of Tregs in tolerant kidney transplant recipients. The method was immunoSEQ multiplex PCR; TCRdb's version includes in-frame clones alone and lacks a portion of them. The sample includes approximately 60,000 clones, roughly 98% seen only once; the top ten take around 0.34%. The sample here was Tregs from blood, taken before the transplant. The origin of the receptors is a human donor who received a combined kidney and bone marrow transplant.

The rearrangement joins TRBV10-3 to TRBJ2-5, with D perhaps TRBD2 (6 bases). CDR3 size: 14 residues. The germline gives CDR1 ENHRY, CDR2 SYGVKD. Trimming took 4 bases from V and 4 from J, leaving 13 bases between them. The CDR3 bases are TGTGCCATCAGTGGTCTTGGAGGGGTAGAGACCCAGTACTTC. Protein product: CAISGLGGVETQYF.

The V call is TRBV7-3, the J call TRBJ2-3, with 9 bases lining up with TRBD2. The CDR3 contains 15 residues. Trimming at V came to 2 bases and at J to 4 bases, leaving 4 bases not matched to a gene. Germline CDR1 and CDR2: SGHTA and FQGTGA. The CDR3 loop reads CASSLFSGSPDTQYF. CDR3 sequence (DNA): TGTGCCAGCAGCTTATTTAGCGGGAGTCCAGATACGCAGTATTTT. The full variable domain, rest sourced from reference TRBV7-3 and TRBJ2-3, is GAGVSQTPSNKVTEKGKYVELRCDPISGHTALYWYRQSLGQGPEFLIYFQGTGAADDSGLPNDRFFAVRPEGSVSTLKIQRTERGDSAVYLCASSLFSGSPDTQYFGPGTRLTVL.

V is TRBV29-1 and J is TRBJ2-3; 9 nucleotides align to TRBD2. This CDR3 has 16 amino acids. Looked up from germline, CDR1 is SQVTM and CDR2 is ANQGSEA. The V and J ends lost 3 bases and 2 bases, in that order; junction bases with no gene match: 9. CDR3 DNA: TGCAGCGTTGAGATTCGACTAGCGGAGCTCACAGATACGCAGTATTTT. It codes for CSVEIRLAELTDTQYF.

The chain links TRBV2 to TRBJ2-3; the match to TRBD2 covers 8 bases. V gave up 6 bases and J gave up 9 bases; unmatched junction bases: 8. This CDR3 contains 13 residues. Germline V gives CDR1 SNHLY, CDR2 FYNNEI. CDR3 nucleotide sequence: TGTGCCAGCAGCGCTAGACTAGCGCAAACGCAGTATTTT. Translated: CASSARLAQTQYF.

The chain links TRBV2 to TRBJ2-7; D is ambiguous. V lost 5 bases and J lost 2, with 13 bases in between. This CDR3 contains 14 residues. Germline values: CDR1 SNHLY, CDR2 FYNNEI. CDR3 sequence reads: CASSPQTNTYEQYF. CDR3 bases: TGTGCCAGCAGTCCCCAGACAAATACCTACGAGCAGTACTTC.

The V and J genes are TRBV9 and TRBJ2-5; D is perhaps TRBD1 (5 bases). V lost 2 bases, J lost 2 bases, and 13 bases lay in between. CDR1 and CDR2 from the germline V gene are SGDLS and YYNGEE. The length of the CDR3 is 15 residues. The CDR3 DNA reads TGTGCCAGCAGCGTGCTCGGAACAGGACAAGAGACCCAGTACTTC. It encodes CASSVLGTGQETQYF.

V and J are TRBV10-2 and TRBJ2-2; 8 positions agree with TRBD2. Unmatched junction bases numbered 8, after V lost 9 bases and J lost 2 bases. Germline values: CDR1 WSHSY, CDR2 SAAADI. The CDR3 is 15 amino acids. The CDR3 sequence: CASRLAGGNTGELFF. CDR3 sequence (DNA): TGCGCCAGTCGCCTGGCGGGGGGAAACACCGGGGAGCTGTTTTTT.

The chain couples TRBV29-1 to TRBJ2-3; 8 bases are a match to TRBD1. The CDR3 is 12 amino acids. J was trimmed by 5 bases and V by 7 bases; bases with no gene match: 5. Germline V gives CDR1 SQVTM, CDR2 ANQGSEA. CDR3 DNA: TGCAGCGCTCAGACAGGGGTAGATACGCAGTATTTT. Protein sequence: CSAQTGVDTQYF.

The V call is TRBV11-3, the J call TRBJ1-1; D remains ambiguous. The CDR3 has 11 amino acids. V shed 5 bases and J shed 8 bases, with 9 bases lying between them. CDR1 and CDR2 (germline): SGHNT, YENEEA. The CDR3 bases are TGTGCCAGCAGCCCACTGACAGAAGCTTTCTTT. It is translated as CASSPLTEAFF.

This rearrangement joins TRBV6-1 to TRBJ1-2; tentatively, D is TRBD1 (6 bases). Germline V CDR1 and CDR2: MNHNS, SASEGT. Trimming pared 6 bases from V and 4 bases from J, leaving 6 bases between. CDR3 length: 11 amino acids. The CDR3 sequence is CASSRGYGYTF. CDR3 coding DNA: TGTGCCAGCAGCAGGGGCTATGGCTACACCTTC.

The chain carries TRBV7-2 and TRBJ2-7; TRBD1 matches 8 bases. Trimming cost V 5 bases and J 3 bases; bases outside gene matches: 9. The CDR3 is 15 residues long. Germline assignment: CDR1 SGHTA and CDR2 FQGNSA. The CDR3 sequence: CASSTRQGPDYEQYF. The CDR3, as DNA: TGTGCCAGCAGCACTAGACAGGGGCCGGACTACGAGCAGTACTTC.

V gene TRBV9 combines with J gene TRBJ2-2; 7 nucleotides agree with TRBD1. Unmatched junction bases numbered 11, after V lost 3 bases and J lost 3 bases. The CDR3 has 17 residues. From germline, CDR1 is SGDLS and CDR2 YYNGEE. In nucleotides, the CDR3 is TGTGCCAGCAGCGCACCTCGACAGGGATGGGACACCGGGGAGCTGTTTTTT. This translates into CASSAPRQGWDTGELFF. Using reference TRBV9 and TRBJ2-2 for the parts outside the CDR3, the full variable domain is DSGVTQTPKHLITATGQRVTLRCSPRSGDLSVYWYQQSLDQGLQFLIQYYNGEERAKGNILERFSAQQFPDLHSELNLSSLELGDSALYFCASSAPRQGWDTGELFFGEGSRLTVL.

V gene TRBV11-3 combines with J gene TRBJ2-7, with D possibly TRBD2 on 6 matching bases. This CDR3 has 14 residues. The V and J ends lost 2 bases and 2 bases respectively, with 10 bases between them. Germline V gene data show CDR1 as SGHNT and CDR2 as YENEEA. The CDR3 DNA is TGTGCCAGCAGCTTAATGGGGGGAGCCTACGAGCAGTACTTC. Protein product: CASSLMGGAYEQYF.

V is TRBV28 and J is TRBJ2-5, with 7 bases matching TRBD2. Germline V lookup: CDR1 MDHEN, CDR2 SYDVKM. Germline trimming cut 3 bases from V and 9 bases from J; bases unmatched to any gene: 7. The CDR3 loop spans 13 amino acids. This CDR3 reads CASSFQRGGAQYF. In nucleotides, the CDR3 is TGTGCCAGCAGTTTCCAGCGGGGTGGGGCCCAGTACTTC. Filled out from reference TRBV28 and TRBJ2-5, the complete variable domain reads DVKVTQSSRYLVKRTGEKVFLECVQDMDHENMFWYRQDPGLGLRLIYFSYDVKMKEKGDIPEGYSVSREKKERFSLILESASTNQTSMYLCASSFQRGGAQYFGPGTRLLVL.

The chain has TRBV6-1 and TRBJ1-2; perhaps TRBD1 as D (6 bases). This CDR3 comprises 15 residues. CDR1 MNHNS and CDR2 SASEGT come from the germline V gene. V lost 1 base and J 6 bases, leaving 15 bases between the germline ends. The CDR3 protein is CASSEGRQVRNGYTF. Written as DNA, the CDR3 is TGTGCCAGCAGTGAAGGTCGACAGGTTCGAAATGGCTACACCTTC.

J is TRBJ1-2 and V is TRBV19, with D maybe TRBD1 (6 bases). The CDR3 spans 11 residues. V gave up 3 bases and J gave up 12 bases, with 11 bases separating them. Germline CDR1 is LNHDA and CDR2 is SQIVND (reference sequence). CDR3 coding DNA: TGTGCCAGTAGTATGGGACATCTCCACACCTTC. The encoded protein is CASSMGHLHTF.

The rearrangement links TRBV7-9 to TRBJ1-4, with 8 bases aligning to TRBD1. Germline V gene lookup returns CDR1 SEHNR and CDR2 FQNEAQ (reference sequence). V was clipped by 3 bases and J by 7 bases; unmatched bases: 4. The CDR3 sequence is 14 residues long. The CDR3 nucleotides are TGTGCCAGCAGCTTTACAGGGGGAGGTGAAAAACTGTTTTTT. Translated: CASSFTGGGEKLFF.

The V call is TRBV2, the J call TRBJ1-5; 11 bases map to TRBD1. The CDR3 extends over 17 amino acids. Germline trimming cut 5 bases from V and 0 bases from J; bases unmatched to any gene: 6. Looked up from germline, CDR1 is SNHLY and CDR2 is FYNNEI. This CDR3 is CASSRDRGDLSNQPQHF. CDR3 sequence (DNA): TGTGCCAGCAGTAGGGACAGGGGGGACCTTAGCAATCAGCCCCAGCATTTT.

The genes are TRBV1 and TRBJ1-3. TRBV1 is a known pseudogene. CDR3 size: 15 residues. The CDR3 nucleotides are TGCACCAGCAGCCAAGGAAACGGGTCGGGAAACACCATATATTTT. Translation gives CTSSQGNGSGNTIYF.

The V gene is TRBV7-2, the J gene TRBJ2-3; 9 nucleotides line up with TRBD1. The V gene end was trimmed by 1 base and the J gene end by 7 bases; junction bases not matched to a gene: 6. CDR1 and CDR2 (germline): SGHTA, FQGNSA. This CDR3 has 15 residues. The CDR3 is CASSLGGQGSYTQYF. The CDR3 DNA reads TGTGCCAGCAGCTTAGGGGGACAGGGTTCATATACGCAGTATTTT.

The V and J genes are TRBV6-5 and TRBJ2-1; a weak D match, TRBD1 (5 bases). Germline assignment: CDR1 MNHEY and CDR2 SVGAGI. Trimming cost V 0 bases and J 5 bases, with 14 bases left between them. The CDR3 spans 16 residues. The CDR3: CASSYSRGMSNNEQFF. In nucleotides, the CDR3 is TGTGCCAGCAGTTACTCAAGGGGCATGAGTAACAATGAGCAGTTCTTC.

The CDR3 spells CASTGTSGSRSQYF. The CDR3 nucleotides read TGTGCCAGCACCGGGACTAGCGGGAGTCGGTCGCAGTATTTT. The gene calls are TRBV11-3 and TRBJ2-3; the match to TRBD2 covers 14 bases. V lost 7 bases, J lost 10 bases, and 7 bases stayed unmatched. Germline V gene data show CDR1 as SGHNT and CDR2 as YENEEA. The CDR3 runs 14 residues.

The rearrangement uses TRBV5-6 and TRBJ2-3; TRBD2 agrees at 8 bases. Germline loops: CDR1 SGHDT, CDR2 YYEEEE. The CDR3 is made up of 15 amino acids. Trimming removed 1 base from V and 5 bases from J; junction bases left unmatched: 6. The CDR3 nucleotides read TGTGCCAGCAGCTTGAGCGGGAGTTCAAAAGATACGCAGTATTTT. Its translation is CASSLSGSSKDTQYF.

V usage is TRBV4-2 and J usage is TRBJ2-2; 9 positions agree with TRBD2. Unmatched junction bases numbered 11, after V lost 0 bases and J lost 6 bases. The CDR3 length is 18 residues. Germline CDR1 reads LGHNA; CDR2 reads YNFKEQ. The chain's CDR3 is CASSQELRIAGVPGELFF. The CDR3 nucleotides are TGTGCCAGCAGCCAAGAGCTCAGGATAGCGGGAGTCCCCGGGGAGCTGTTTTTT.

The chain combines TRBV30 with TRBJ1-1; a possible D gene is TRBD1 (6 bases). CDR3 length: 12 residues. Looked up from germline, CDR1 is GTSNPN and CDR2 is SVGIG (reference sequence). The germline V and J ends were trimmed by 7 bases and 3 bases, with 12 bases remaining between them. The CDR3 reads CAFQGWDTEAFF. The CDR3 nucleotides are TGTGCCTTCCAGGGGTGGGACACTGAAGCTTTCTTT.